These 29 T cell receptor beta chains came from one sample sequenced in a study of blood T cells in healthy people across ages. A second 7 to 11 cycle PCR used barcoded and J-beta primers. MiXCR, applied by TCRdb to the 5' RACE reads, yields one record per CDR3 protein. The table lists under 750,000 distinct CDR3 sequences, 40% to 50% of them singletons, with around 23% in the top ten. Source material: blood. The receptor set was obtained from a man at least 80 years old in good health.

V and J are TRBV28 and TRBJ2-1; a weak D match, TRBD1 (6 bases). The J call may be faulty, since TRBJ2-7 better matches the DNA end. The CDR3 contains 12 residues. Per germline, CDR1 MDHEN and CDR2 SYDVKM. This CDR3 reads CATTTGAYEQYF. DNA for the CDR3: TGTGCCACTACGACAGGCGCCTACGAGCAGTACTTC.

The chain joins TRBV3-1 to TRBJ1-4; tentatively, D is TRBD1 (6 bases). CDR1 LGHDT and CDR2 YNNKEL come from the germline V gene (reference sequence). The CDR3 extends over 16 amino acids. V lost 3 bases to trimming and J lost 8 bases, with 19 bases between them. The CDR3 region is CASSQGAMTTGEKLFF. CDR3 coding DNA: TGTGCCAGCAGCCAGGGGGCGATGACAACTGGAGAAAAACTGTTTTTT.

In its sample, this clonotype was seen many times. The V call is TRBV6-5, the J call TRBJ2-1; TRBD1 agrees at 8 bases. The V and J ends lost 8 bases and 9 bases, in that order; junction bases with no gene match: 9. CDR3 size: 13 residues. Per germline, CDR1 MNHEY and CDR2 SVGAGI. CDR3 nucleotide sequence: TGTGCCAGCCGGGACAGGCGATTCGGTGAGCAGTTCTTC. It translates to CASRDRRFGEQFF.

The genes are TRBV20-1 and TRBJ2-5; TRBD2 is a possible D gene (6 bases). This CDR3 spans 17 amino acids. Trimming removed 2 bases from V and 0 bases from J, with 19 bases in between. The V gene's germline CDR1 is DFQATT and CDR2 SNEGSKA (reference sequence). This CDR3 reads CSARPNSVGGYQETQYF. The CDR3 nucleotides read TGCAGTGCTAGACCTAACAGCGTCGGGGGTTACCAAGAGACCCAGTACTTC.

A word on this clonotype: Possible read error: a much larger clone is one base away. The chain has TRBV6-6 and TRBJ1-2; TRBD1 is a possible D gene (5 bases). This CDR3 is 15 amino acids long. The V gene's germline CDR1 is MNHNY and CDR2 SVGAGI (reference sequence). The CDR3 loop is CASSRGDVADYSYTF. The CDR3 nucleotides read TGTGCCAGCAGTCGGGGGGACGTGGCTGACTATAGCTACACCTTC.

The chain combines TRBV20-1 with TRBJ1-6, with TRBD1 as a possible D gene (5 bases). The CDR3 consists of 17 residues. CDR1 is DFQATT and CDR2 is SNEGSKA in the germline V gene (reference sequence). Trimming took 7 bases from V and 9 from J, leaving 28 bases between them. In DNA form, the CDR3 reads TGCAGTGGCGATCCGGGGGGGGTGGGCTCCGACGGTTCACCCCTCCACTTT. Its translation is CSGDPGGVGSDGSPLHF.

The J gene is TRBJ2-3, the V gene TRBV29-1; TRBD1 or TRBD2 may be the D gene (7 bases each). The germline V gene encodes CDR1 SQVTM and CDR2 ANQGSEA. Trimming shortened V by 3 bases and J by 5 bases, and 12 bases separated the two germline ends. The CDR3 has 13 residues. The CDR3, as DNA: TGCAGCGTTGACAGGGGGAGGGGAGATACGCAGTATTTT. Translating gives CSVDRGRGDTQYF.

The chain combines TRBV29-1 with TRBJ1-4, with 7 bases fitting TRBD1. Unmatched junction bases numbered 20, after V lost 4 bases and J lost 6 bases. The CDR3 length is 18 residues. CDR1 and CDR2 from the germline V gene are SQVTM and ANQGSEA. The CDR3 protein is CSVGLTGAETPLDEKLFF. The DNA of the CDR3 is TGCAGCGTTGGCCTAACAGGGGCGGAAACTCCCCTGGATGAAAAACTGTTTTTT.

This clonotype was recorded a few times. The rearrangement uses TRBV7-9 and TRBJ2-1, with D unclear. CDR3 length: 11 residues. The germline V and J ends were trimmed by 5 bases and 7 bases, with 6 bases remaining between them. Germline-derived CDR1 and CDR2 are SEHNR and FQNEAQ (reference sequence). CDR3 coding DNA: TGTGCCAGCAGCGCGCAGAATGAGCAGTTCTTC. It translates to CASSAQNEQFF.

The chain links TRBV28 to TRBJ2-2, with 9 bases fitting TRBD1. The CDR3 loop spans 16 amino acids. The V gene's germline CDR1 is MDHEN and CDR2 SYDVKM. Trimming at V came to 5 bases and at J to 0 bases, leaving 4 bases not matched to a gene. In nucleotides, the CDR3 is TGTGCCAGCAGTATGCGGACAGGGGCGAACACCGGGGAGCTGTTTTTT. The encoded protein is CASSMRTGANTGELFF.

In its sample, this clonotype was seen a few times. CDR3 loop: CASSLINNRNEQFF. The DNA of the CDR3 is TGTGCCAGCAGCTTAATCAACAACCGGAATGAGCAGTTCTTC. The chain links TRBV7-3 to TRBJ2-1; D unresolved. The germline gives CDR1 SGHTA, CDR2 FQGTGA. The CDR3 is made up of 14 amino acids. Trimming took 1 base from V and 7 from J, leaving 11 bases between them.

This clonotype came up many times. V usage is TRBV6-6 and J usage is TRBJ1-4; no definite D call. The CDR3 is 11 amino acids. Germline CDR1 is MNHNY and CDR2 is SVGAGI (reference sequence). The V end was cut by 5 bases, the J end by 6 bases, with 4 bases between. The CDR3 is CASSLDEKLFF. CDR3 coding DNA: TGTGCCAGCAGTCTCGATGAAAAACTGTTTTTT.

The J gene is TRBJ1-4, the V gene TRBV7-2, with D possibly being TRBD1 (6 bases). The ends were cut back, 1 base at V and 7 bases at J, with 7 bases in the middle. The CDR3 runs to 13 residues. Germline CDR1 reads SGHTA; CDR2 reads FQGNSA. CDR3 loop: CASSLGGREKLFF. CDR3 nucleotide sequence: TGTGCCAGCAGCTTAGGGGGGCGTGAAAAACTGTTTTTT.

This clonotype occurred a few times. V and J are TRBV27 and TRBJ2-7; D not certain. V was shortened by 2 bases and J by 7 bases, with 12 bases between the two germline ends. The germline gives CDR1 MNHEY, CDR2 SMNVEV (reference sequence). CDR3 length: 13 amino acids. CDR3 coding DNA: TGTGCCAGCAGTTTAACCTTTTCTAAGGAGCAGTACTTC. This encodes CASSLTFSKEQYF.

The CDR3 nucleotides read TGTGCCAGTAGTAGGTCGCGGGCAGGCGCATCCTACGAGCAGTACTTC. It translates to CASSRSRAGASYEQYF. The chain links TRBV19 to TRBJ2-7; possibly TRBD2 for D (5 bases). The V and J ends lost 4 bases and 1 base respectively, with 17 bases between them. Germline assignment: CDR1 LNHDA and CDR2 SQIVND (reference sequence). The CDR3 contains 16 residues.

The gene calls are TRBV3-1 and TRBJ2-7; the D gene is possibly TRBD2 (6 bases). This CDR3 is 16 amino acids long. Trimming pared 0 bases from V and 0 bases from J, leaving 12 bases between. Germline V CDR1 and CDR2: LGHDT, YNNKEL (reference sequence). CDR3 DNA sequence: TGTGCCAGCAGCCAAGATCATGCGGGGAGCTCCTACGAGCAGTACTTC. Residues: CASSQDHAGSSYEQYF.

This clonotype was found once. The genes are TRBV4-2 and TRBJ1-5; D perhaps matches TRBD1 (6 bases). V was clipped by 3 bases and J by 5 bases, with 23 bases between them. Germline V gives CDR1 LGHNA, CDR2 YNFKEQ. The CDR3 runs to 18 residues. The CDR3 nucleotides read TGTGCCAGCAGCCAGTCGCTACAGGGATGGATAACCGATCAGCCCCAGCATTTT. This sequence encodes CASSQSLQGWITDQPQHF.

Turning to this clonotype: Germline and junction disagree at one end, which may indicate a read error. The chain combines TRBV20-1 with TRBJ1-1; 9 positions match TRBD1. This CDR3 spans 13 amino acids. The V gene's germline CDR1 is DFQATT and CDR2 SNEGSKA (reference sequence). The chain's CDR3 is CGAPGTGRTEAFF. CDR3 coding DNA: TGCGGTGCCCCTGGGACAGGGAGGACTGAAGCTTTCTTT.

This clonotype occurred a few times. This sequence joins TRBV29-1 and TRBJ2-3; D gene uncertain. Trimming took off 8 bases at V and 1 base at J, with 13 bases between the two ends. Germline loops: CDR1 SQVTM, CDR2 ANQGSEA. The CDR3 is 13 amino acids. In nucleotides, the CDR3 is TGCAGCTCAGAAATTGGGGGCACAGATACGCAGTATTTT. It is translated as CSSEIGGTDTQYF.

This clonotype has at least ten counts. The genes are TRBV29-1 and TRBJ2-6, with no clear D. V was pared by 5 bases and J by 0 bases, with 5 bases between. The CDR3 totals 13 residues. Germline CDR1 and CDR2: SQVTM and ANQGSEA. CDR3 region: CSVFGSGANVLTF. The CDR3 region has the DNA TGCAGCGTTTTCGGCTCTGGGGCCAACGTCCTGACTTTC.

This clonotype was recorded a few times. The chain recombines TRBV7-8 with TRBJ2-1, with D possibly matching TRBD1 (6 bases). CDR3 length: 14 amino acids. The ends were cut back, 7 bases at V and 6 bases at J, with 16 bases in the middle. In germline, CDR1 is SGHVS, CDR2 FQNEAQ. Written as DNA, the CDR3 is TGTGCCAGCACCAACCGACAGGCGGGCAATGAGCAGTTCTTC. Protein: CASTNRQAGNEQFF.

This chain links TRBV6-1 with TRBJ1-4; D gene ambiguous. Germline loops: CDR1 MNHNS, CDR2 SASEGT. Trimming removed 4 bases from V and 0 bases from J, with 6 bases in between. The CDR3 runs to 14 residues. CDR3 sequence reads: CASSGKTTNEKLFF. DNA for the CDR3: TGTGCCAGCAGTGGCAAAACAACTAATGAAAAACTGTTTTTT.

This clonotype was picked up a small number of times. The gene calls are TRBV10-3 and TRBJ1-4; D remains unclear. From germline, CDR1 is ENHRY and CDR2 SYGVKD. V lost 6 bases, J lost 5 bases, and 16 bases lay in between. The CDR3 runs 15 residues. In nucleotides, the CDR3 is TGTGCCATCAGCCGAGACCGGAGCTCGAATGAAAAACTGTTTTTT. It is translated as CAISRDRSSNEKLFF.

The chain uses TRBV7-9 and TRBJ2-3, with 7 positions matching TRBD2. The ends lost 1 base at V and 5 bases at J; junction bases unmatched: 6. The CDR3 sequence is 15 residues long. The V gene's germline CDR1 is SEHNR and CDR2 FQNEAQ (reference sequence). Here the CDR3 reads CASSLVGGSLDTQYF. CDR3 bases: TGTGCCAGCAGCTTAGTTGGCGGGAGTTTAGATACGCAGTATTTT.

The chain has TRBV2 and TRBJ2-1; 10 bases line up with TRBD2. This CDR3 spans 18 amino acids. V was pared by 3 bases and J by 5 bases, with 13 bases of the junction left unmatched. Germline V lookup: CDR1 SNHLY, CDR2 FYNNEI. The CDR3 reads CASSDLRRASGGNNEQFF. In nucleotides, the CDR3 is TGTGCCAGCAGTGACCTACGAAGGGCTAGCGGGGGTAACAATGAGCAGTTCTTC.

The chain has TRBV7-2 and TRBJ2-1; 8 bases are a match to TRBD2. The CDR3 consists of 15 residues. Germline V gene data show CDR1 as SGHTA and CDR2 as FQGNSA. The ends lost 2 bases at V and 8 bases at J; junction bases unmatched: 8. CDR3 protein: CASSLKASGYDEQFF. The CDR3 DNA follows: TGTGCCAGCAGCTTAAAGGCTAGCGGGTACGATGAGCAGTTCTTC.

The rearrangement uses TRBV2 and TRBJ2-3; 7 bases agree with TRBD1. Germline V gives CDR1 SNHLY, CDR2 FYNNEI. CDR3 length: 14 residues. V shed 7 bases and J 2 bases; nucleotides not matched to a gene: 6. The CDR3 region has the DNA TGTGCCAGCACCCCGGGACAGCTCACAGATACGCAGTATTTT. Encoded protein: CASTPGQLTDTQYF. Full variable domain (missing parts from reference TRBV2 and TRBJ2-3): EPEVTQTPSHQVTQMGQEVILRCVPISNHLYFYWYRQILGQKVEFLVSFYNNEISEKSEIFDDQFSVERPDGSNFTLKIRSTKLEDSAMYFCASTPGQLTDTQYFGPGTRLTVL.

The V and J genes are TRBV20-1 and TRBJ1-2; 9 nucleotides line up with TRBD1. Germline CDR1 is DFQATT and CDR2 is SNEGSKA (reference sequence). V was clipped by 1 base and J by 4 bases; unmatched bases: 7. This CDR3 spans 15 amino acids. The DNA for the CDR3 is TGCAGTGCTAGAGGCGACGACAGGGGGATCTATGGCTACACCTTC. Translating gives CSARGDDRGIYGYTF.

V is TRBV6-2 or TRBV6-3 and J is TRBJ1-1; no firm D call. CDR3 length equals 14 residues. Germline-derived CDR1 and CDR2 are MNHEY and SVGEGT. The V and J ends lost 3 bases and 1 base respectively, with 9 bases between them. CDR3 protein: CASSYGRPNTEAFF. CDR3 nucleotide sequence: TGTGCCAGCAGTTATGGGAGACCGAACACTGAAGCTTTCTTT.